This entry lists 27 T cell receptor beta chains sequenced from one sample in a study of cytomegalovirus exposure and HLA in healthy donors. Vbeta (60) and Jbeta (13) primers were used in the PCR. Here immunoSEQ multiplex PCR was the method, and the copy in TCRdb shows in-frame clones only, minus some. The sample lists 150,000 to 200,000 clones, roughly 74% occurring once. Specimen: PBMCs. These receptors all come from a middle-aged woman in good health and CMV-seropositive.

V and J are TRBV11-2 and TRBJ1-5, with D perhaps matching TRBD1 (6 bases). CDR3 length equals 14 residues. Germline CDR1 reads SGHAT; CDR2 reads FQNNGV. Deletions cut 2 bases from V and 6 bases from J, with 11 bases between. The DNA of the CDR3 is TGTGCCAGCAGCTTAAACAGGGTCGGTCAGCCCCAGCATTTT. It yields the protein CASSLNRVGQPQHF.

The rearrangement uses TRBV6-4 and TRBJ1-2, with unresolved D. Trimming left V 6 bases short and J 7 bases short, with 15 bases between. The germline CDR1 and CDR2 sequences are MRHNA and SNTAGT. The CDR3 covers 13 residues. The CDR3 nucleotides read TGTGCCAGCAGAGGGAGCTCGGAGGGTGGCTACACCTTC. It encodes CASRGSSEGGYTF.

With regard to this clone: Sequence at one end of the junction differs from germline and may be a read error. This rearrangement joins TRBV5-3 to TRBJ1-5; no firm D call. TRBV5-3 belongs to the ORF category, with a function that is uncertain. The CDR3 has 12 residues. The CDR3 coding sequence is TGTGCCAGAAGCTTGGCCCATCAGGCCCAGCATTTT. Translating it yields CARSLAHQAQHF.

J is TRBJ2-1 and V is TRBV7-2; 10 bases map to TRBD2. The CDR3 runs to 15 residues. Losses at the gene ends were 2 bases for V and 7 bases for J; bases not matched to a gene: 5. Germline V gene sequence: CDR1 SGHTA, CDR2 FQGNSA. The CDR3 sequence is CASSLRAGGLNEQFF. The CDR3 DNA reads TGTGCCAGCAGCTTACGAGCGGGAGGGCTGAATGAGCAGTTCTTC.

This chain uses TRBV2 with TRBJ2-3; 8 bases line up with TRBD1. CDR3 size: 15 residues. Germline V gene sequence: CDR1 SNHLY, CDR2 FYNNEI. V lost 7 bases, J lost 3 bases, and 9 bases stayed unmatched. The CDR3 reads CASTQLTGVTDTQYF. In DNA, the CDR3 is TGTGCCAGCACCCAGTTGACAGGGGTGACAGATACGCAGTATTTT.

Only a few counts were recorded for this clone. The gene calls are TRBV2 and TRBJ2-3; 7 bases map to TRBD2. The germline CDR1 and CDR2 sequences are SNHLY and FYNNEI. V lost 6 bases to trimming and J lost 1 base; unmatched junction nucleotides: 10. The CDR3 is 16 amino acids. CDR3 nucleotide sequence: TGTGCCAGCAGCGTAAGCGGGAACGGGGGCACAGATACGCAGTATTTT. Its translation is CASSVSGNGGTDTQYF.

The CDR3: CASSPEARDQPQHF. The CDR3 DNA sequence: TGTGCCAGCTCACCGGAGGCTAGGGATCAGCCCCAGCATTTT. The gene calls are TRBV18 and TRBJ1-5; D not resolved. There are 14 residues in the CDR3. Deletions cut 3 bases from V and 5 bases from J, with 11 bases between. Germline values: CDR1 KGHSH, CDR2 LQKENI. The whole variable domain, filled in from reference TRBV18 and TRBJ1-5, reads NAGVMQNPRHLVRRRGQEARLRCSPMKGHSHVYWYRQLPEEGLKFMVYLQKENIIDESGMPKERFSAEFPKEGPSILRIQQVVRGDSAAYFCASSPEARDQPQHFGDGTRLSIL.

The chain recombines TRBV29-1 with TRBJ1-4; perhaps TRBD1 as D (6 bases). Germline loops: CDR1 SQVTM, CDR2 ANQGSEA. The CDR3 contains 14 residues. V was clipped by 0 bases and J by 8 bases, with 13 bases between them. The CDR3: CSVEEGGAGEKLFF. The CDR3 DNA follows: TGCAGCGTTGAAGAAGGGGGAGCTGGCGAAAAACTGTTTTTT.

This clone occurred once. The CDR3 coding sequence is TGTGCCAGCAGTTCCCCGGGACAGGGGGTGGGAAACACCATATATTTT. It specifies CASSSPGQGVGNTIYF. V usage is TRBV28 and J usage is TRBJ1-3, with TRBD1 matching over 11 bases. Germline loops: CDR1 MDHEN, CDR2 SYDVKM. CDR3 length: 16 amino acids. Losses at the gene ends were 4 bases for V and 4 bases for J; bases not matched to a gene: 6.

The chain couples TRBV19 to TRBJ2-4; D is perhaps TRBD2 (5 bases). V lost 0 bases to trimming and J lost 0 bases, with 9 bases between them. The V gene's germline CDR1 is LNHDA and CDR2 SQIVND (reference sequence). CDR3 length: 16 amino acids. The CDR3 region has the DNA TGTGCCAGTAGTATAGAGGGAGCACTAGCCAAAAACATTCAGTACTTC. Its translation is CASSIEGALAKNIQYF.

In nucleotides, the CDR3 is TGTGCCAGTAGTATACTAGGAAACACCGGGGAGCTGTTTTTT. This codes for CASSILGNTGELFF. V and J are TRBV19 and TRBJ2-2, with D unresolved. Germline assignment: CDR1 LNHDA and CDR2 SQIVND (reference sequence). The CDR3 is made up of 14 amino acids. V lost 2 bases to trimming and J lost 2 bases, with 6 bases between them. Filled out from reference TRBV19 and TRBJ2-2, the complete variable domain reads DGGITQSPKYLFRKEGQNVTLSCEQNLNHDAMYWYRQDPGQGLRLIYYSQIVNDFQKGDIAEGYSVSREKKESFPLTVTSAQKNPTAFYLCASSILGNTGELFFGEGSRLTVL.

The genes are TRBV5-1 and TRBJ2-5; the D gene is possibly TRBD2 (5 bases). In germline, CDR1 is SGHRS, CDR2 YFSETQ. The CDR3 contains 15 residues. Trimming pared 0 bases from V and 5 bases from J, leaving 14 bases between. The CDR3 coding sequence is TGCGCCAGCAGCTTGGCCGAGGGTGGGCGGGAGACCCAGTACTTC. It specifies CASSLAEGGRETQYF.

The chain employs TRBV7-8 and TRBJ2-7; 13 nucleotides match TRBD2. CDR1 and CDR2 from the germline V gene are SGHVS and FQNEAQ. V lost 1 base, J lost 6 bases, and 24 bases stayed unmatched. The CDR3 is made up of 22 amino acids. The CDR3 protein is CASSLGLLRTSGSKIAAGEQYF. DNA for the CDR3: TGTGCCAGCAGCTTAGGCCTCTTAAGGACTAGCGGGAGCAAAATTGCGGCCGGCGAGCAGTACTTC.

The V gene is TRBV4-1, the J gene TRBJ1-1, with 7 nucleotides matching TRBD1. Per germline, CDR1 MGHRA and CDR2 YSYEKL. V dropped 1 base and J dropped 4; count of bases not matched to a gene: 12. This CDR3 has 17 amino acids. CDR3 sequence: CASSQGPGEGAVTEAFF. In nucleotides, the CDR3 is TGCGCCAGCAGCCAAGGCCCGGGCGAGGGGGCCGTCACTGAAGCTTTCTTT.

The chain joins TRBV28 to TRBJ1-2; 10 bases map to TRBD1. The J segment lost 5 bases and the V segment lost 5 bases, leaving 5 bases of the junction unmatched. CDR1 MDHEN and CDR2 SYDVKM come from the germline V gene. The length of the CDR3 is 14 residues. CDR3 loop: CASSPRQGAYGYTF. In nucleotides, the CDR3 is TGTGCCAGCAGTCCCCGACAGGGGGCTTATGGCTACACCTTC.

This clone showed up just a few times. The J gene is TRBJ2-5, the V gene TRBV4-2, with D maybe TRBD2 (6 bases). The end of the DNA is better explained by TRBJ2-7, so the J call may be wrong. Germline V gene data show CDR1 as LGHNA and CDR2 as YNFKEQ. This CDR3 is built from 16 residues. The CDR3 nucleotides read TGTGCCAGCAGCCAAGGAAGCACTAGCCTTACCTACGAGCAGTACTTC. Its protein is CASSQGSTSLTYEQYF.

This clone has more than one count but fewer than ten. This chain uses TRBV5-1 with TRBJ2-3; 12 bases are a match to TRBD2. Germline CDR1 reads SGHRS; CDR2 reads YFSETQ. V trimming: 7 bases; J trimming: 3 bases; junction bases outside the gene matches: 6. This CDR3 spans 15 amino acids. CDR3 coding DNA: TGCGCCAGCCGTCGACTAGCGGGAGCGACAGATACGCAGTATTTT. Translation: CASRRLAGATDTQYF. The variable domain in full, with the rest retrieved from reference TRBV5-1 and TRBJ2-3, is KAGVTQTPRYLIKTRGQQVTLSCSPISGHRSVSWYQQTPGQGLQFLFEYFSETQRNKGNFPGRFSGRQFSNSRSEMNVSTLELGDSALYLCASRRLAGATDTQYFGPGTRLTVL.

The rearrangement links TRBV11-2 to TRBJ2-1; no definite D call. The germline V gene encodes CDR1 SGHAT and CDR2 FQNNGV. The CDR3 runs 14 residues. The ends were cut back, 1 base at V and 3 bases at J, with 7 bases in the middle. The CDR3, as DNA: TGTGCCAGCAGCTTAGGTGTAGACTACAATGAGCAGTTCTTC. Residues: CASSLGVDYNEQFF. The full variable domain, completed using reference TRBV11-2 and TRBJ2-1, is EAGVAQSPRYKIIEKRQSVAFWCNPISGHATLYWYQQILGQGPKLLIQFQNNGVVDDSQLPKDRFSAERLKGVDSTLKIQPAKLEDSAVYLCASSLGVDYNEQFFGPGTRLTVL.

The chain carries TRBV6-6 and TRBJ2-7; 10 nucleotides match TRBD2. Germline V gene lookup returns CDR1 MNHNY and CDR2 SVGAGI (reference sequence). The ends lost 5 bases at V and 0 bases at J; junction bases unmatched: 7. The CDR3 covers 16 residues. The CDR3 region has the DNA TGTGCCAGCAGTCGGACTAGCGGAATGTCCTCCTACGAGCAGTACTTC. As protein: CASSRTSGMSSYEQYF.

This sequence joins TRBV5-5 and TRBJ2-7, with D possibly TRBD2 on 7 matching bases. The V gene's germline CDR1 is SGHKS and CDR2 YYEKEE (reference sequence). V lost 3 bases and J lost 7, with 32 bases in between. The CDR3 consists of 19 residues. CDR3 DNA sequence: TGTGCCAGCAGCTCCTACTTTGCTCTCTCCAGGGGAGGGGCTCGGGAGCAGTACTTC. Translating it yields CASSSYFALSRGGAREQYF.

This clone qualifies as medium-sized (0.01 to 0.1%). This rearrangement joins TRBV7-9 to TRBJ1-1, with D unresolved. V lost 3 bases and J lost 3, with 11 bases in between. Germline CDR1 reads SEHNR; CDR2 reads FQNEAQ (reference sequence). This CDR3 comprises 14 residues. The CDR3 protein is CASSFLVGDTEAFF. The CDR3, as DNA: TGTGCCAGCAGCTTCCTTGTGGGAGACACTGAAGCTTTCTTT.

V is TRBV6-6 and J is TRBJ1-5; no reliable D call. The germline V and J ends were trimmed by 6 bases and 7 bases, with 16 bases remaining between them. Germline values: CDR1 MNHNY, CDR2 SVGAGI (reference sequence). There are 14 residues in the CDR3. The CDR3 region is CASRRESAGQPQHF. CDR3 nucleotide sequence: TGTGCCAGCAGGAGGGAATCCGCGGGCCAGCCCCAGCATTTT.

The chain combines TRBV5-1 with TRBJ2-1, with 7 bases matching TRBD1. The ends lost 3 bases at V and 10 bases at J; junction bases unmatched: 13. This CDR3 region has 15 residues. Germline CDR1 and CDR2: SGHRS and YFSETQ. DNA for the CDR3: TGCGCCAGCAGCTCCGAAGAGTTAAAGGGGGCCGAGCAGTTCTTC. Its protein product is CASSSEELKGAEQFF.

The gene calls are TRBV29-1 and TRBJ1-2; 7 bases are a match to TRBD1. CDR1 is SQVTM and CDR2 is ANQGSEA in the germline V gene. This CDR3 spans 15 amino acids. The V and J ends lost 3 bases and 4 bases, in that order; junction bases with no gene match: 11. CDR3 sequence reads: CSVDQLRQGAYGYTF. The CDR3 DNA reads as TGCAGCGTTGACCAACTCCGACAGGGTGCCTATGGCTACACCTTC.

The CDR3 sequence is CASSHPLSEQFF. CDR3 DNA sequence: TGTGCCAGCAGCCACCCCCTATCCGAGCAGTTCTTC. The V and J genes are TRBV7-6 and TRBJ2-1; the D is unclear. V was shortened by 5 bases and J by 10 bases, with 12 bases between the two germline ends. The CDR3 runs 12 residues. CDR1 SGHVS and CDR2 FNYEAQ come from the germline V gene. The complete variable domain, with remaining parts taken from reference TRBV7-6 and TRBJ2-1, reads GAGVSQSPRYKVTKRGQDVALRCDPISGHVSLYWYRQALGQGPEFLTYFNYEAQQDKSGLPNDRFSAERPEGSISTLTIQRTEQRDSAMYRCASSHPLSEQFFGPGTRLTVL.

V gene TRBV11-3 combines with J gene TRBJ1-2, with 7 bases matching TRBD1. Germline-derived CDR1 and CDR2 are SGHNT and YENEEA. This CDR3 comprises 15 residues. After removal of 5 bases from V and 6 bases from J, the junction contained 12 bases not matched to a gene. The CDR3: CASSVREKGADGYTF. In nucleotides, the CDR3 is TGTGCCAGCAGCGTTCGCGAAAAGGGGGCAGATGGCTACACCTTC.

This clone was found a few times. The CDR3 coding sequence is TGCGCCAGCAGGACCGGGACAGGGGGCAACGAGCAGTACTTC. It yields the protein CASRTGTGGNEQYF. The gene calls are TRBV4-1 and TRBJ2-7; 12 nucleotides agree with TRBD1. Germline CDR1 and CDR2: MGHRA and YSYEKL. V dropped 6 bases and J dropped 5; count of bases not matched to a gene: 5. This CDR3 has 14 residues.